This T cell receptor (beta chain) was found in a study of beta chain features in type 1 diabetes. The investigators reverse transcribed all of the isolated RNA, so they sequenced expressed TCRB transcripts. Assay: immunoSEQ multiplex PCR; the TCRdb copy retains only in-frame clones and omits some. The sample shows tens of thousands of clones, roughly 49% of them seen only once. V lost 1 base and J 0 bases, leaving 12 bases between the germline ends. This CDR3 is 17 amino acids long. The germline V gene has CDR1 SGHVS and CDR2 FQNEAQ. Specimen: Tregs from blood. The rearrangement uses TRBV7-8 and TRBJ1-4; D may be TRBD1 (5 bases). This clonotype was sampled from a woman between 18 and 29 years old in good health. Here the CDR3 reads CASSLVRTPATNEKLFF. CDR3 nucleotide sequence: TGTGCCAGCAGCTTAGTTCGGACACCCGCAACTAATGAAAAACTGTTTTTT. Complete variable domain (other parts from reference TRBV7-8 and TRBJ1-4): GAGVSQSPRYKVAKRGQDVALRCDPISGHVSLFWYQQALGQGPEFLTYFQNEAQLDKSGLPSDRFFAERPEGSVSTLKIQRTQQEDSAVYLCASSLVRTPATNEKLFFGSGTQLSVL.